Sequencing of this T cell receptor (beta chain) was carried out in a study of OX40 agonist ivuxolimab in advanced cancers. General study results and limits: In CD8+ T cells, expanded clones were on average more numerous than in CD4+.

Comment on this clone: Its antigen remains unknown.

The germline gives CDR1 SGDLS, CDR2 YYNGEE. This CDR3 is built from 12 residues. Trimming shortened V by 3 bases and J by 5 bases, and 8 bases separated the two germline ends. Only in-frame clones appear in the TCRdb table, and some are missing; sequencing was by immunoSEQ multiplex PCR. The data contain just under 35,000 clones, about 92% of them singletons. The sequences come from CD4+ or CD8+ T cells sorted from blood, collected in a trial of the OX40 agonist ivuxolimab. This receptor was taken from an adult with an advanced solid tumor such as melanoma, head and neck, liver or kidney cancer. This chain joins TRBV9 and TRBJ2-5, with D unclear. As DNA, the CDR3 is TGTGCCAGCAGCGGCGAGACGGAGACCCAGTACTTC. It specifies CASSGETETQYF.